This entry lists 18 T cell receptor beta chains sequenced from one sample in a study of vaccination and CD4 T cells after COVID-19. These receptors' antigens are unknown. Oncomine TCR Beta short-read sequencing was applied to DNA from cultured CD4+ T cells. TCRdb re-analysed the PCR reads in MiXCR, keeping a single row per CDR3 protein. Of around 15,000 distinct CDR3 sequences in the sample, roughly 56% were seen once. The treatment was: 10-day PBMC culture with coronavirus spike peptide pools or control peptides (ViraFEST assay). Here the sequenced sample was CD4+ T cells from blood, cultured in vitro, taken after SARS-CoV-2 vaccination. These receptors were taken from a human donor who had recovered from COVID-19.

There are a few counts of this clonotype. V usage is TRBV25-1 and J usage is TRBJ1-1; no clear D. The CDR3 contains 13 residues. V lost 4 bases to trimming and J lost 9 bases, with 15 bases between them. Germline CDR1 and CDR2: MGHDK and SYGVNS. Here the CDR3 DNA reads TGTGCCAGCAGTGGCCATATGAATCCTAAAGCTTTCTTT. Translating gives CASSGHMNPKAFF.

The chain combines TRBV2 with TRBJ1-5; D is possibly TRBD1 (5 bases). The CDR3 is made up of 17 amino acids. V was pared by 4 bases and J by 0 bases, with 16 bases between. CDR1 and CDR2 (germline): SNHLY, FYNNEI. Here the CDR3 DNA reads TGTGCCAGCAGTGGGGACGGAATCGGTTATAGCAATCAGCCCCAGCATTTT. It translates to CASSGDGIGYSNQPQHF. The whole variable domain, remainder taken from reference TRBV2 and TRBJ1-5, is EPEVTQTPSHQVTQMGQEVILRCVPISNHLYFYWYRQILGQKVEFLVSFYNNEISEKSEIFDDQFSVERPDGSNFTLKIRSTKLEDSAMYFCASSGDGIGYSNQPQHFGDGTRLSIL.

This clonotype was found a few times. The chain links TRBV28 to TRBJ1-1; 10 bases are a match to TRBD1. After removal of 3 bases from V and 5 bases from J, the junction contained 15 bases not matched to a gene. Germline-derived CDR1 and CDR2 are MDHEN and SYDVKM. The CDR3 runs 18 residues. CDR3 DNA sequence: TGTGCCAGCAGTTTTGAACTGGGTAAGACAGGGGGCTCTACTGAAGCTTTCTTT. Its protein product is CASSFELGKTGGSTEAFF.

The chain has TRBV20-1 and TRBJ2-1; 9 bases match TRBD2. V trimming: 7 bases; J trimming: 2 bases; junction bases outside the gene matches: 12. Germline V CDR1 and CDR2: DFQATT, SNEGSKA (reference sequence). This CDR3 comprises 16 residues. The CDR3 sequence is CSVGALAGETYNEQFF. CDR3 DNA: TGCAGTGTTGGGGCATTAGCGGGGGAAACCTACAATGAGCAGTTCTTC.

Only one count was recorded for this clonotype. The chain is built from TRBV6-2 or TRBV6-3 and TRBJ2-1, with TRBD1 matching 8 bases. The CDR3 is made up of 14 amino acids. CDR1 MNHEY and CDR2 SVGEGT come from the germline V gene. J was trimmed by 2 bases and V by 5 bases; bases with no gene match: 2. The CDR3 nucleotides are TGTGCCAGCAGTGGACAGGGTACCTACAATGAGCAGTTCTTC. It encodes CASSGQGTYNEQFF.

CDR3 nucleotide sequence: TGTGCCAGCAGTATAAGGACAGGAGTGAACACTGAAGCTTTCTTT. Protein product: CASSIRTGVNTEAFF. The chain combines TRBV12-3 or TRBV12-4 with TRBJ1-1; 7 bases align to TRBD1. This CDR3 has 15 residues. After removal of 5 bases from V and 0 bases from J, the junction contained 6 bases not matched to a gene.

V gene TRBV28 combines with J gene TRBJ1-2; 7 nucleotides agree with TRBD1. Germline loops: CDR1 MDHEN, CDR2 SYDVKM. CDR3 length equals 13 residues. With 6 bases clipped from V and 5 bases from J, the junction kept 6 bases outside the gene matches. For the CDR3, the DNA is TGTGCCAGCAGCGAACCGGGACAGTATGGCTACACCTTC. Translating gives CASSEPGQYGYTF.

The V and J genes are TRBV20-1 and TRBJ2-5; TRBD2 matches 10 bases. From germline, CDR1 is DFQATT and CDR2 SNEGSKA (reference sequence). This CDR3 comprises 20 residues. V gave up 3 bases and J gave up 5 bases; unmatched junction bases: 24. The chain's CDR3 is CSASPSAGTSENDYWETQYF. DNA for the CDR3: TGCAGTGCTAGCCCCTCTGCGGGGACTAGCGAAAACGATTATTGGGAGACCCAGTACTTC.

This chain joins TRBV27 and TRBJ2-7; 9 nucleotides align to TRBD1. Germline V gives CDR1 MNHEY, CDR2 SMNVEV (reference sequence). The CDR3 runs to 15 residues. V dropped 6 bases and J dropped 5; count of bases not matched to a gene: 11. CDR3 protein: CASSNLRDRVHEQYF. The DNA for the CDR3 is TGTGCCAGCAGCAACCTCCGGGACAGGGTCCACGAGCAGTACTTC.

This chain joins TRBV5-4 and TRBJ1-6; perhaps TRBD1 as D (6 bases). CDR1 is SGHNT, CDR2 YYREEE, per germline (reference sequence). The CDR3 runs 16 residues. V was trimmed by 0 bases and J by 6 bases, leaving 13 bases between them. This chain's CDR3 is CASSLARGGSNSPLHF. The CDR3 bases are TGTGCCAGCAGCTTGGCCAGGGGAGGCAGTAATTCACCCCTCCACTTT.

The chain joins TRBV9 to TRBJ1-1; D not resolved. CDR1 is SGDLS and CDR2 is YYNGEE in the germline V gene. V was clipped by 0 bases and J by 3 bases, with 9 bases between them. The length of the CDR3 is 14 residues. This CDR3 reads CASSVEHEDTEAFF. The CDR3 bases are TGTGCCAGCAGCGTAGAACACGAGGACACTGAAGCTTTCTTT.

The chain has TRBV19 and TRBJ2-5, with D hard to call. Germline V gene data show CDR1 as LNHDA and CDR2 as SQIVND (reference sequence). CDR3 length: 11 residues. V lost 6 bases, J lost 5 bases, and 7 bases lay in between. The CDR3 DNA reads TGTGCCAGTAGCTCCGCTGAGACCCAGTACTTC. Its protein is CASSSAETQYF. The whole variable domain, filled in from reference TRBV19 and TRBJ2-5, reads DGGITQSPKYLFRKEGQNVTLSCEQNLNHDAMYWYRQDPGQGLRLIYYSQIVNDFQKGDIAEGYSVSREKKESFPLTVTSAQKNPTAFYLCASSSAETQYFGPGTRLLVL.

This chain uses TRBV20-1 with TRBJ1-3; no clear D gene. V lost 0 bases to trimming and J lost 7 bases, with 13 bases between them. CDR3 length: 14 amino acids. Germline V gene data show CDR1 as DFQATT and CDR2 as SNEGSKA (reference sequence). CDR3 DNA: TGCAGTGCTAGAGATTTCGGGCTTACCAACACCATATATTTT. This codes for CSARDFGLTNTIYF.

This chain joins TRBV4-3 and TRBJ2-3; 8 bases map to TRBD1. The CDR3 spans 17 residues. V was pared by 4 bases and J by 0 bases, with 9 bases of the junction left unmatched. Germline loops: CDR1 LGHNA, CDR2 YSLEER. CDR3 coding DNA: TGCGCCAGCAGCCTGAACGCCGGGACAGGTAGCACAGATACGCAGTATTTT. Its protein is CASSLNAGTGSTDTQYF.

This clonotype was found a few times. The chain joins TRBV7-2 to TRBJ2-5, with TRBD2 matching over 13 bases. The J segment lost 4 bases and the V segment lost 5 bases, leaving 13 bases of the junction unmatched. CDR3 length: 18 amino acids. From germline, CDR1 is SGHTA and CDR2 FQGNSA. DNA for the CDR3: TGTGCCAGCAGCAGTTCAAGGACTAGCGGGAGTTCGAGAGAGACCCAGTACTTC. This translates into CASSSSRTSGSSRETQYF.

The CDR3 nucleotides are TGTGCCAGCACTAGCGGGAGGCGTCTTGGGCAAGAGACCCAGTACTTC. This codes for CASTSGRRLGQETQYF. The J gene is TRBJ2-5, the V gene TRBV6-2 or TRBV6-3, with 11 bases that match TRBD2. Germline V gene lookup returns CDR1 MNHEY and CDR2 SVGEGT. The CDR3 runs to 16 residues. Germline trimming cut 7 bases from V and 2 bases from J; bases unmatched to any gene: 9.

This clonotype was detected only a few times. The V and J genes are TRBV20-1 and TRBJ1-5; D not resolved. CDR1 and CDR2 from the germline V gene are DFQATT and SNEGSKA (reference sequence). The CDR3 consists of 14 residues. Trimming removed 5 bases from V and 0 bases from J, with 11 bases in between. CDR3 amino acids: CSARMAGSNQPQHF. As DNA, the CDR3 is TGCAGTGCTCGCATGGCGGGTAGCAATCAGCCCCAGCATTTT.

The chain couples TRBV10-3 to TRBJ1-3; D might be TRBD1 (6 bases). Germline loops: CDR1 ENHRY, CDR2 SYGVKD. This CDR3 has 13 amino acids. Trimming removed 10 bases from V and 1 base from J, with 11 bases in between. The CDR3 nucleotides read TGTGCCACACAGGGATGGTCTGGAAACACCATATATTTT. It codes for CATQGWSGNTIYF.